The T cell receptor beta chain described here comes from a study of OX40 agonist ivuxolimab in advanced cancers. Regarding this clone: The antigen is undetermined.

CDR3 size: 14 residues. Germline CDR1 SEHNR, CDR2 FQNEAQ (reference sequence). J lost 8 bases, V lost 1 base, and 7 bases had no gene match. The data were produced by immunoSEQ multiplex PCR, yet TCRdb's version contains in-frame clones alone and is incomplete. This sample has 30,000 or so clones, with approximately 81% found just once. Overall study results and limits: Mean expanded clone counts were higher in CD8+ than CD4+ T cells. Low normalized T-cell clonal expansion was also seen in some nonresponders.

Patients were excluded for autoimmune disease history or systemic immunosuppression. The gene calls are TRBV7-9 and TRBJ1-2; 7 nucleotides match TRBD1. The sequence was obtained from an adult with an advanced solid tumor such as melanoma, head and neck, liver or kidney cancer. The sequenced sample was CD4+ or CD8+ T cells sorted from blood, obtained in a trial of the OX40 agonist ivuxolimab. CDR3 in amino acids: CASSLVRDSQGYTF. DNA of the CDR3: TGTGCCAGCAGCTTAGTCCGGGACAGTCAGGGCTACACCTTC.